Detailed here is one TCR beta chain. Using immunoSEQ multiplex PCR, the repertoire was profiled, and TCRdb retains in-frame clones only, with some absent. The table has more than 250,000 clones, 86% seen once. The sample belongs to a study of blood T cell repertoires in COVID-19. Study-wide background: T cells, B-cell-depleted T cells, or PBMCs supplied cDNA or gDNA.

The CDR3 runs to 14 residues. V lost 6 bases and J lost 5; bases outside the gene matches: 8. The germline CDR1 and CDR2 sequences are KGHSH and LQKENI. This clonotype was sampled from a woman aged 18-35 years who had recovered from COVID-19. The gene calls are TRBV18 and TRBJ1-2; 8 bases are a match to TRBD1. Sequenced sample: PBMCs or T cells enriched from blood (not recorded which). Here the CDR3 reads CASSNLGTGYGYTF. Written as DNA, the CDR3 is TGTGCCAGCTCTAATCTGGGGACAGGTTATGGCTACACCTTC.